This T cell receptor beta chain came from a study of blood T cell repertoires in COVID-19. Overall study: Samples representing acute and convalescent COVID-19 were sourced from the United States, Italy and Spain. PBMCs, B-cell-depleted T cells, or T cells provided the cDNA or gDNA that made up the material.

Authors' methods: Amplification from reference gene primers served as the basis for estimated nucleated cell counts. TCRdb's copy holds only in-frame clones and misses some; the assay was immunoSEQ multiplex PCR. V and J calls and clone size are given by that table; D and trimming were obtained from the DNA. Here the sample spans about 190,000 clones, under 80% being singletons. The CDR3 length is 18 residues. Germline V gene data show CDR1 as LGHNA and CDR2 as YSLEER. V was pared by 0 bases and J by 2 bases, with 9 bases of the junction left unmatched. The specimen was peripheral blood. The sequence was obtained from a woman between 45 and 60 years old with acute or convalescent COVID-19. This sequence joins TRBV4-3 and TRBJ1-4; 7 bases map to TRBD1. The CDR3 nucleotides read TGCGCCAGCAGCCAAGATCGAAGAGGGACAGACACTAATGAAAAACTGTTTTTT. Protein product: CASSQDRRGTDTNEKLFF.